This T cell receptor beta chain was identified in a study of shared T cell receptors in the human thymus. Clones were sequenced by immunoSEQ multiplex PCR, and TCRdb holds only the in-frame ones, with some missing. The data hold hundreds of thousands of clones, with over 75% observed a single time. There are 14 residues in the CDR3. V gave up 4 bases and J gave up 4 bases, with 13 bases separating them. CDR1 is MGHRA and CDR2 is YSYEKL in the germline V gene. Another study also made use of these data, one on human thymus T cells. In that study: Thymic and blood repertoires seemed to show skewed V and J gene use.

This sequence originates from a boy less than two years old with a congenital heart defect. The sample comprised thymocytes. This chain joins TRBV4-1 and TRBJ1-2; TRBD1 might be the D (6 bases). Written as DNA, the CDR3 is TGCGCCAGCAGCCCCCAGAGGGGGGGCTATGGCTACACCTTC. It codes for CASSPQRGGYGYTF.